The rows below give T cell receptor beta chains drawn from one sample of a study of T cells in narcolepsy. Sequenced by immunoSEQ multiplex PCR; TCRdb stores in-frame clones only, minus some. The table includes over 25,000 clones, about 90% detected once. Sequenced: CD45RA- memory CD4+ T cells from PBMCs. Every receptor here comes from a human donor with narcolepsy. The CDR3 runs from the conserved cysteine through the conserved F or W. Each record gives: D gene, V gene, J gene, CDR3 DNA, CDR3 protein. A D gene is named only where the DNA matches it firmly.

TRBD1	TRBV5-1	TRBJ1-6	TGCGCCAGCAGGCCTCCCGGGACAGGGGACAATTCACCCCTCCACTTT	CASRPPGTGDNSPLHF
TRBD1	TRBV18	TRBJ1-5	TGTGCCAGCTCCCATACCGAGGGACAGCTACGGCCCCAGCATTTT	CASSHTEGQLRPQHF
-	TRBV5-5	TRBJ2-5	TGTGCCAGCAGCTTGCTCCACCAACAAGAGACCCAGTACTTC	CASSLLHQQETQYF
TRBD1	TRBV30	TRBJ1-1	TGTGCCTGGACGCCTCTACAGGGGAGTAACACTGAAGCTTTCTTT	CAWTPLQGSNTEAFF
-	TRBV28	TRBJ2-7	TGTGCCAGCAGTTTATACCAACCTGCCTACGAGCAGTACTTC	CASSLYQPAYEQYF
TRBD1	TRBV11-3	TRBJ2-3	TGTGCCAGCAGCCAAGGGGGCCGCCCGTTTGATACGCAGTATTTT	CASSQGGRPFDTQYF
-	TRBV19	TRBJ1-1	TGTGCCAGTAGTGGGTTGAGGAACACTGAAGCTTTCTTT	CASSGLRNTEAFF
-	TRBV10-3	TRBJ1-2	TGTGCCATCAGGCCGCCGACCCGTGGCTACACCTTC	CAIRPPTRGYTF
TRBD1	TRBV19	TRBJ1-2	TGTGCCAGTAGGATAAAAGGGACAGACTATGGCTACACCTTC	CASRIKGTDYGYTF
-	TRBV7-9	TRBJ2-7	TGTGCCAGCAGCTTACCACCGGGATTTAGCTCCTACGAGCAGTACTTC	CASSLPPGFSSYEQYF
-	TRBV5-1	TRBJ2-3	TGCGCCAGCAGCTTGGATATAGATACGCAGTATTTT	CASSLDIDTQYF